This TCR beta chain was captured in a study of T cell responses to AZD1222 COVID-19 vaccine. Study outcomes and limitations: Of spike-specific TCRs, nearly half reportedly target regions left unmutated in variants. It should be noted that donors were predominantly white British and more often female, and clonal diversity was possibly underestimated.

The CDR3 covers 11 residues. V shed 4 bases and J shed 8 bases, with 9 bases lying between them. Germline lookup yields CDR1 MDHEN and CDR2 SYDVKM. Sequencing was performed with immunoSEQ multiplex PCR; in TCRdb, only in-frame clones are kept and a portion is missing. The repertoire holds 70,000 to 95,000 clones, with approximately 87% as singletons. Comment on this clone: As yet, its antigen is unknown.

Source: peripheral blood, taken 28 days after the second AZD1222 dose. The sequence was collected from an adult who received the AZD1222 COVID-19 vaccine. The V call is TRBV28, the J call TRBJ2-7; TRBD1 is a possible D gene (6 bases). DNA for the CDR3: TGTGCCAGCAGTTACAGGGAGAAGCAGTACTTC. Its protein product is CASSYREKQYF. The full variable domain, in which reference TRBV28 and TRBJ2-7 provide the parts outside the CDR3, is DVKVTQSSRYLVKRTGEKVFLECVQDMDHENMFWYRQDPGLGLRLIYFSYDVKMKEKGDIPEGYSVSREKKERFSLILESASTNQTSMYLCASSYREKQYFGPGTRLTVT.